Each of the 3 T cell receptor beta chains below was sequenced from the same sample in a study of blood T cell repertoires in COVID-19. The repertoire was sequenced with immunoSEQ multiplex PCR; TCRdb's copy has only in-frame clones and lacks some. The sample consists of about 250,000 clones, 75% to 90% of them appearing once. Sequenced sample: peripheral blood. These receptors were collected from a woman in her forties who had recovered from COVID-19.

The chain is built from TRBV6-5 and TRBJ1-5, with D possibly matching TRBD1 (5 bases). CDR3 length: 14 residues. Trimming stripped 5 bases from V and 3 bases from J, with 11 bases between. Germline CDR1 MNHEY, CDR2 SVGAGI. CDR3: CASSRRQSNQPQHF. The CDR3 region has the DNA TGTGCCAGCAGTCGTCGACAGTCCAATCAGCCCCAGCATTTT.

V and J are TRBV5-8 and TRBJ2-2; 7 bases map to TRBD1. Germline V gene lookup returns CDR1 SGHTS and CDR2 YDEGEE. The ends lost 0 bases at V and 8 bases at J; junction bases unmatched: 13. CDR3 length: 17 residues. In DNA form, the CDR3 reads TGTGCCAGCAGCTTGGGGACAGGCGACGCTTCCCAAGGGGAGCTGTTTTTT. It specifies CASSLGTGDASQGELFF.

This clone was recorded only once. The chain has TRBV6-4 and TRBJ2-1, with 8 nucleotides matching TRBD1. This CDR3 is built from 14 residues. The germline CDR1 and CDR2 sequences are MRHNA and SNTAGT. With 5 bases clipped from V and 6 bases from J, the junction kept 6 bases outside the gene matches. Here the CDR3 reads CASSPGGTGNEQFF. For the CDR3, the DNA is TGTGCCAGCAGTCCAGGAGGGACAGGCAATGAGCAGTTCTTC.